This section outlines one TCR beta chain sequence together with its context. Its antigen specificity is not known. No base qualities exist here, and no much larger clone lies one base off it. The data derive from a study of blood T cell repertoires in COVID-19 (dated by TCRdb to 2018 to 2020). As for the study more broadly: Samples from collaborators originated in the United States, Italy and Spain and spanned both the acute and convalescent phases of COVID-19. HLA class I and class II types, where available, came from metadata supplied by the sample provider rather than from assay-based typing. The repertoires were made available in a free public database intended to serve as a resource for research on the immune response to SARS-CoV-2. The material from the prospective study consisted of cDNA or gDNA derived from T cells, B-cell-depleted T cells, or PBMCs. Samples were obtained from the ongoing ImmuneRACE study (first 160 participants) and from 1,254 subjects provided by 6 global collaborators. The dataset comprised deeply sampled blood TCRbeta repertoires from subjects exposed to, actively infected with, or recovered from COVID-19. Nearly every sample came with metadata listing a de-identified subject ID, COVID-19 status, age in years and sex.

In the prospective study, participants were roughly 18 to 95 years old, resided in about two dozen geographic areas of the United States, and were enrolled through a virtual design. In the prospective study, cohorts were assigned on the basis of participant-reported clinical history obtained from a screening survey and a study questionnaire. A participant counted as exposed if, within 2 weeks of entering the study, that participant had been in contact with someone who had a PCR-confirmed or clinician-diagnosed COVID-19 case. In the prospective study, whole blood, serum and a nasopharyngeal or oropharyngeal swab were collected from each participant by mobile phlebotomists. Additional blood draws and questionnaires over an approximately two-month period could optionally be provided by prospective study participants. Prospective study blood samples were shipped either frozen or at room temperature before DNA extraction.

Broad study findings and their caveats: Clinical and demographic metadata were provided uncurated, with the amount varying by source and participant.

TCRbeta CDR3 regions were amplified from genomic DNA by means of the immunoSEQ Assay, a bias-controlled multiplex PCR. The original pipeline was this. Nucleated cell counts per sample were estimated from amplification of reference gene primers within the assay. Sequence reads were collapsed and filtered to measure the absolute abundance of every unique TCRbeta CDR3 rearrangement. For each sample, productive Simpson clonality was calculated as the square root of Simpson's diversity index across productive rearrangements. Entries here come from immuneACCESS through TCRdb and include only in-frame sequences with V and J called. Some clones fail to appear in such tables; in the studies checked, an unresolved V gene covers under half of the shortfall, and the cause of the remainder is unknown. V, J and clone size are taken as reported in that table, and D and trimming were inferred from the DNA itself. This sample holds 200,000 to 300,000 clones; 88% were observed only once. The ten largest clonotypes hold 2.5% to 4% of the sample.

Taken from cysteine to phenylalanine, the CDR3 has 12 residues. Just CDR3 DNA is preserved here, 36 bases in frame from base 1. Sequences SEHNR (CDR1) and FQNEAQ (CDR2) are obtained from the germline V gene (reference sequence). V loses 3 bases of germline sequence and J loses 7 bases, and the interval between the two ends is 6 bases. The receptor chain draws on TRBV7-9 and TRBJ1-4, with no confidently assigned D gene. The receptor was derived from a woman between 40 and 50 years old who had been exposed to COVID-19. The specimen was PBMCs or T cells enriched from blood (not recorded which). The CDR3 protein sequence reads: CASSFFVEKLFF. The DNA sequence is as follows: TGTGCCAGCAGCTTCTTCGTTGAAAAACTGTTTTTT.